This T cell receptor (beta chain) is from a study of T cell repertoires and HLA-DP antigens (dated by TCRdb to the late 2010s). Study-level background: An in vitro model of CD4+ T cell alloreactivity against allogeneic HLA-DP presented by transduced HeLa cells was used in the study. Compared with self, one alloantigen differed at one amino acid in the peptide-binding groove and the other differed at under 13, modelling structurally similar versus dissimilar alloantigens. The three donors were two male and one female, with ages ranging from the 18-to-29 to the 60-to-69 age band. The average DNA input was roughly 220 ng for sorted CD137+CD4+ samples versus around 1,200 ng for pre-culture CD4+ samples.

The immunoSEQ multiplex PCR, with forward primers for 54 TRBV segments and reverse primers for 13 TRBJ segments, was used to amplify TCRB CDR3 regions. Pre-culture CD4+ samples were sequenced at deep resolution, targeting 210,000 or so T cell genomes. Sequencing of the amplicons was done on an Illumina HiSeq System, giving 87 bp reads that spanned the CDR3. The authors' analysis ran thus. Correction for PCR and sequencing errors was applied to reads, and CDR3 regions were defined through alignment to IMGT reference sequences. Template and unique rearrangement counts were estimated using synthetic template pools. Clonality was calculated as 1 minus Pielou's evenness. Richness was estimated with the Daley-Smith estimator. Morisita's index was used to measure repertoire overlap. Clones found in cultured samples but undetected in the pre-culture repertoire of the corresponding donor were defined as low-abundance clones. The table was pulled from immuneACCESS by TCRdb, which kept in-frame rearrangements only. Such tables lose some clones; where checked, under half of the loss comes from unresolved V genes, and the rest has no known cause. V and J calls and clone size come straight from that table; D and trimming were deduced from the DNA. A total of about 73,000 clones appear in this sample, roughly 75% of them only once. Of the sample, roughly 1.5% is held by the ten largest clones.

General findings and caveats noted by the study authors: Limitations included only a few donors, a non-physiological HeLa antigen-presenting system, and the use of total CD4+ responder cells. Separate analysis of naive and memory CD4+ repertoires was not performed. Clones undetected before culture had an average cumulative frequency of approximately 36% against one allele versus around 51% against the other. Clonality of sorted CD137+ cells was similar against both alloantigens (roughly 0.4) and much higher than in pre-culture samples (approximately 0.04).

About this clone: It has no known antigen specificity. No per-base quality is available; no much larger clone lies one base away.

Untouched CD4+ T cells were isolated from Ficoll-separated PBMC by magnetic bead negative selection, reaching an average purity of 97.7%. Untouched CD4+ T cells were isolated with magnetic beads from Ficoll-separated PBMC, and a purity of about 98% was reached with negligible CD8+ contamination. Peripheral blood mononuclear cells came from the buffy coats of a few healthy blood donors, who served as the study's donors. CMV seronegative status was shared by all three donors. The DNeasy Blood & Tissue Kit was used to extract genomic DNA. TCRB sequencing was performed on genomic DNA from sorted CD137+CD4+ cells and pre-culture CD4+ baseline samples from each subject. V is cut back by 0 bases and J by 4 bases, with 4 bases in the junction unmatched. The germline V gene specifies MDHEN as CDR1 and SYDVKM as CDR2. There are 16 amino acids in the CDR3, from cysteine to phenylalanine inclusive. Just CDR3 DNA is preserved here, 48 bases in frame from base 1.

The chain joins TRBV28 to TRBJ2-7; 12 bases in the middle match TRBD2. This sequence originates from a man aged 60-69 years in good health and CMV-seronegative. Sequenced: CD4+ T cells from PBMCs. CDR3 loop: CASSLWQLAGGYEQYF. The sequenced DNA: TGTGCCAGCAGTTTATGGCAACTAGCGGGGGGTTACGAGCAGTACTTC.